This T cell receptor beta chain was profiled in a study of blood T cell repertoires in COVID-19. Study information: Samples taken during acute and convalescent COVID-19 were collected in the United States, Italy and Spain. T cells, B-cell-depleted T cells, or PBMCs provided the cDNA or gDNA that served as material.

V shed 5 bases, J shed 7 bases, and the junction held 8 bases outside the gene matches. CDR1 is PRHDT, CDR2 FYEKMQ, per germline (reference sequence). The CDR3 runs 14 residues. As processed by the authors: Estimation of nucleated cell counts relied on the amplification of reference gene primers. Profiling relied on immunoSEQ multiplex PCR, and the TCRdb table lists in-frame clones only, not all of them. The V and J calls and clone size come from that table; D and trimming were worked out from the DNA. The sample lists more than 300,000 clones, about 84% seen once, with under 2% in the top ten. The sequence was collected from a woman aged 50 to 60 with acute or convalescent COVID-19. V gene TRBV13 combines with J gene TRBJ2-1, with 7 nucleotides matching TRBD1. The specimen sequenced was peripheral blood. The CDR3, as DNA: TGTGCCAGCAGCCCAAGGACAGGTCAAAATGAGCAGTTCTTC. Its protein is CASSPRTGQNEQFF.